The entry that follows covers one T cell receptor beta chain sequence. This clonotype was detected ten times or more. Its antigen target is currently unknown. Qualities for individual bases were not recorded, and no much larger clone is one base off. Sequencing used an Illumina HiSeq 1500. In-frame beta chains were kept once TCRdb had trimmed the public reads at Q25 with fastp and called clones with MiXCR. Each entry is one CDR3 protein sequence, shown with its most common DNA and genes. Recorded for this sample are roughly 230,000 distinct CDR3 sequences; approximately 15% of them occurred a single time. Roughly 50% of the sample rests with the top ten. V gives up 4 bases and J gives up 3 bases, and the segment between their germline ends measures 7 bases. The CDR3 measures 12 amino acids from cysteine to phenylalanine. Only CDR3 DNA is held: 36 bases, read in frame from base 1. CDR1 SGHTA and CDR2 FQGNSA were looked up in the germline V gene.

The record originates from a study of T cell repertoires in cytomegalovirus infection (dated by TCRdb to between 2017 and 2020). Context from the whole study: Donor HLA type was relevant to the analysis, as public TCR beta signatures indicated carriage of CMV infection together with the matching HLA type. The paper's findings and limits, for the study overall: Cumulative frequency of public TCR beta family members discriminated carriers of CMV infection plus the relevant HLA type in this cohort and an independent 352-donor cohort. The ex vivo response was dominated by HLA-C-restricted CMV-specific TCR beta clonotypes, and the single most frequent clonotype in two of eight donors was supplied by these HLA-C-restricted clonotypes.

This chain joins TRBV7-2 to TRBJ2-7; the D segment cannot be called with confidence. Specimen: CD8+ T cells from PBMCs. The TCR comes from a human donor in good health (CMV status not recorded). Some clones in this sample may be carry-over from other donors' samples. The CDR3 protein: CASSSSYYEQYF. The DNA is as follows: TGTGCCAGCAGCTCTTCCTACTACGAGCAGTACTTC.